This T cell receptor beta chain was captured in a study of T cells in lung cancer brain metastases. General observations from the study: Compared with paired primaries, brain metastases showed fewer unique productive clones (approximately 1,500 versus 4,300).

Paired samples had equal genomic DNA input, ranging about 2 to 4.92 ug. Clones were sequenced by immunoSEQ multiplex PCR, and TCRdb holds only the in-frame ones, with some missing. The sample lists about 5,500 clones, approximately 87% occurring once. The CDR3 loop spans 13 amino acids. Germline V gives CDR1 SGHTA, CDR2 FQGNSA. V was shortened by 3 bases and J by 6 bases, with 12 bases between the two germline ends. This clone was seen just once. Its specificity is not known. The sequenced material came from tumor tissue from a brain metastasis. This TCR was sampled from a woman aged 45-65 years with non-small cell lung cancer that had spread to the brain. The chain joins TRBV7-2 to TRBJ2-7; no clear D. The CDR3 reads CASSFGETPEQYF. CDR3 nucleotide sequence: TGTGCCAGCAGCTTTGGCGAGACACCCGAGCAGTACTTC. Together with reference TRBV7-2 and TRBJ2-7, the CDR3 gives the full variable domain: GAGVSQSPSNKVTEKGKDVELRCDPISGHTALYWYRQSLGQGLEFLIYFQGNSAPDKSGLPSDRFSAERTGGSVSTLTIQRTQQEDSAVYLCASSFGETPEQYFGPGTRLTVT.